The clone carrying this T cell receptor beta chain has more than one count but fewer than ten. The antigen is undetermined. With 3 bases clipped from V and 0 bases from J, the junction kept 13 bases outside the gene matches. The length of the CDR3 is 18 residues. Germline values: CDR1 DFQATT, CDR2 SNEGSKA (reference sequence). TCRdb called the RT-PCR reads again in MiXCR, with one record for every CDR3 protein. The sample has 800,000 to 1,000,000 distinct CDR3 sequences, approximately 22% seen once. These data come from a study of response to subunit inactivated influenza vaccine. General study findings and limits: The authors offered the suggestion that each seasonal influenza vaccination recruits few new T cells.

The receptor was isolated from a man aged 45-65 years who received an inactivated influenza vaccine. The J gene is TRBJ2-1, the V gene TRBV20-1, with 8 nucleotides matching TRBD1. The starting material was PBMCs from blood, obtained about 5 days after vaccination. The CDR3 DNA is TGCAGTGCTAGGGATGCAGGGGGCAGGTTTAGCTCCTACAATGAGCAGTTCTTC. Its translation: CSARDAGGRFSSYNEQFF.